Given below is one T cell receptor beta chain in context. The data are from a study of blood T cell repertoires in COVID-19. Study background: Sites across the United States, Italy and Spain contributed samples from acute and convalescent COVID-19. PBMCs, B-cell-depleted T cells, or T cells provided the cDNA or gDNA that made up the material.

Authors' processing steps: From reference gene primer amplification, estimates of nucleated cell counts were derived. Assay: immunoSEQ multiplex PCR; the TCRdb copy retains only in-frame clones and omits some. That table is the source of V, J and clone size, and D and trimming were worked out from the DNA. The sample has just under 40,000 clones; just under 95% are singletons. This TCR derives from a human donor with active COVID-19. The donor label of this sample is uncertain. Specimen: peripheral blood.

The CDR3 nucleotides are TGTGCCAGCAGCTTGTTAGGCGCGGGTTCCTACAATGAGCAGTTCTTC. Translation: CASSLLGAGSYNEQFF. The chain joins TRBV5-6 to TRBJ2-1; possibly TRBD2 for D (5 bases). The V end lost 1 base, the J end lost 1 base, and 12 bases lay between the germline ends. Germline V gives CDR1 SGHDT, CDR2 YYEEEE. There are 16 residues in the CDR3.